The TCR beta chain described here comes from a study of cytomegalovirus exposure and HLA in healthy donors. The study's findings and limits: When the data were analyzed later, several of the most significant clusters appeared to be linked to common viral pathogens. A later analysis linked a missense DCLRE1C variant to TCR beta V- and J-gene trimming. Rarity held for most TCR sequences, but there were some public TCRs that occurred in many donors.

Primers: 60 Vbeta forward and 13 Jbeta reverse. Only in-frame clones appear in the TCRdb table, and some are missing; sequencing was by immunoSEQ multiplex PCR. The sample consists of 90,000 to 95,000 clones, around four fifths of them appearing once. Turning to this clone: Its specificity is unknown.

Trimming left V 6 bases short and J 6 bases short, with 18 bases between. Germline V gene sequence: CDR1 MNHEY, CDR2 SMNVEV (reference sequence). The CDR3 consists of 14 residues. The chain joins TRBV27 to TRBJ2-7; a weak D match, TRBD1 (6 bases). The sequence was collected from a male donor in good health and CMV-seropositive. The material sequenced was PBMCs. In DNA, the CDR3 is TGTGCCAGCAGGGTTGGCCCGGCAGGGGCCGAGCAGTACTTC. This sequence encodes CASRVGPAGAEQYF.